The clone carrying this T cell receptor (beta chain) has just a few counts. What it recognizes is unknown. The investigators reverse transcribed all of the isolated RNA, so they sequenced expressed TCRB transcripts. The table came from immunoSEQ multiplex PCR; TCRdb's copy has only in-frame clones and leaves some out. The sample includes 640,000 or so clones, around an eighth of them seen just once. This record belongs to a study of beta chain features in type 1 diabetes. Across the whole study: Across all samples, approximately 110,000,000 sorted cells were examined. Findings and limits, study-wide: Researchers report that Type 1 diabetes patients had moderately but significantly shorter TCRB CDR3s across all four CD4+ subsets.

Each sorted population was over 95% pure. This receptor was identified in a man aged 18 to 29 with type 1 diabetes. The sample comprised naive CD4+ T cells from blood.

CDR3 loop: CASSDVTGATYEQYF. The DNA for the CDR3 is TGTGCCAGCAGTGATGTGACAGGTGCTACCTACGAGCAGTACTTC. This chain joins TRBV7-9 and TRBJ2-7; tentatively, D is TRBD1 (6 bases). Per the germline V gene, CDR1 is SEHNR and CDR2 is FQNEAQ (reference sequence). CDR3 size: 15 residues. Trimming left V 6 bases short and J 2 bases short, with 17 bases between.